The next 2 T cell receptor beta chains were all read from a single sample in a study of identical twins. TCRdb redid the calling of the 5' RACE reads with MiXCR, one entry per CDR3 protein. The data contain 450,000 to 650,000 distinct CDR3 sequences, 9.5% to 10% of them singletons. These records were also assigned to another study, of yellow fever vaccine responses in identical twins.

The sequenced material came from PBMCs. All receptors derive from a woman between 18 and 29 years old in good health.

This clonotype was detected a few times. V and J are TRBV12-3 or TRBV12-4 and TRBJ2-3, with TRBD2 identical over 11 bases. V trimming: 5 bases; J trimming: 0 bases; junction bases outside the gene matches: 7. CDR3 length: 17 residues. The CDR3 sequence: CASSGTSGALSTDTQYF. CDR3 coding DNA: TGTGCCAGCAGTGGGACTAGCGGAGCCCTTAGCACAGATACGCAGTATTTT.

This clonotype occurred a few times. V gene TRBV29-1 combines with J gene TRBJ2-7, with TRBD1 as a possible D gene (6 bases). Germline V CDR1 and CDR2: SQVTM, ANQGSEA. The CDR3 has 16 residues. The V and J ends lost 5 bases and 2 bases respectively, with 22 bases between them. CDR3 residues: CSVQPATGLLPYEQYF. The CDR3 DNA sequence: TGCAGCGTTCAACCGGCCACAGGGCTCCTACCCTACGAGCAGTACTTC.